Below are 9 T cell receptor beta chains sequenced from a single sample in a study of cytomegalovirus exposure and HLA in healthy donors. Sequenced by immunoSEQ multiplex PCR; TCRdb stores in-frame clones only, minus some. The sample holds more than 95,000 clones, approximately 90% seen once. Input material: PBMCs. The source is a man aged 18 to 30 in good health and CMV-seronegative.

This rearrangement joins TRBV6-5 to TRBJ1-2; tentative D call: TRBD1 (5 bases). Germline V CDR1 and CDR2: MNHEY, SVGAGI. The CDR3 spans 16 residues. With 0 bases removed from V and 0 bases from J, the gap between germline ends came to 11 bases. The CDR3 is CASSYSRQLTNYGYTF. CDR3 coding DNA: TGTGCCAGCAGTTACTCGCGACAGCTTACTAACTATGGCTACACCTTC.

J is TRBJ1-4 and V is TRBV28, with 7 bases matching TRBD1. The length of the CDR3 is 19 residues. Germline lookup yields CDR1 MDHEN and CDR2 SYDVKM. Losses at the gene ends were 1 base for V and 3 bases for J; bases not matched to a gene: 14. CDR3 nucleotide sequence: TGTGCCAGCAGTTTATTTTTCCGCGGGACAGAAGGGGCTAATGAAAAACTGTTTTTT. As protein: CASSLFFRGTEGANEKLFF.

This clone has a single count. The chain couples TRBV30 to TRBJ2-7; D might be TRBD2 (5 bases). This CDR3 comprises 11 residues. V lost 0 bases, J lost 7 bases, and 7 bases lay in between. Germline V gives CDR1 GTSNPN, CDR2 SVGIG (reference sequence). CDR3 in amino acids: CAWSVGEEQYF. The CDR3 nucleotides are TGTGCCTGGAGTGTTGGGGAGGAGCAGTACTTC.

The table lists this clone with a few counts. The chain uses TRBV6-1 and TRBJ1-5, with TRBD1 as a possible D gene (6 bases). V shed 0 bases and J shed 6 bases, with 12 bases lying between them. Germline V gene lookup returns CDR1 MNHNS and CDR2 SASEGT. The CDR3 runs 15 residues. CDR3 in amino acids: CASSEAGQQIQPQHF. CDR3 bases: TGTGCCAGCAGTGAAGCGGGACAACAAATTCAGCCCCAGCATTTT.

V is TRBV5-1 and J is TRBJ2-5; the match to TRBD2 covers 13 bases. CDR3 length: 16 residues. Germline V gene lookup returns CDR1 SGHRS and CDR2 YFSETQ. V was pared by 1 base and J by 4 bases, with 4 bases of the junction left unmatched. CDR3 in amino acids: CASSLTSGGVRETQYF. The DNA of the CDR3 is TGCGCCAGCAGCTTGACTAGCGGGGGGGTAAGAGAGACCCAGTACTTC.

The gene calls are TRBV19 and TRBJ2-3; TRBD2 matches 10 bases. V shed 3 bases and J 3 bases; nucleotides not matched to a gene: 12. The germline V gene encodes CDR1 LNHDA and CDR2 SQIVND (reference sequence). The CDR3 is 18 amino acids. The CDR3 here is CASSIRLAGVPRTDTQYF. The CDR3 coding sequence is TGTGCCAGTAGTATTAGGCTAGCGGGAGTCCCTCGGACAGATACGCAGTATTTT.

The rearrangement uses TRBV4-1 and TRBJ2-3; a possible D gene is TRBD1 (6 bases). Germline V CDR1 and CDR2: MGHRA, YSYEKL. Trimming pared 8 bases from V and 4 bases from J, leaving 19 bases between. The CDR3 is made up of 15 amino acids. CDR3 DNA: TGCGCCAGCCGGAACCCCAGGGGTTTTTCAGATACGCAGTATTTT. Protein: CASRNPRGFSDTQYF.

The chain combines TRBV10-2 with TRBJ1-2; 8 bases fit TRBD1. The CDR3 totals 17 residues. The J segment lost 5 bases and the V segment lost 5 bases, leaving 16 bases of the junction unmatched. Germline values: CDR1 WSHSY, CDR2 SAAADI. The CDR3 nucleotides are TGCGCCAGCAGTACCACCGGGACAGGACATAATGGGTATGGCTACACCTTC. Amino acid sequence: CASSTTGTGHNGYGYTF.

The rearrangement links TRBV28 to TRBJ1-1, with D possibly being TRBD1 (5 bases). Germline lookup yields CDR1 MDHEN and CDR2 SYDVKM. The germline V and J ends were trimmed by 3 bases and 4 bases, with 9 bases remaining between them. This CDR3 is 13 amino acids long. The CDR3 DNA sequence: TGTGCCAGCAGTTTGTTGGGGGGCACTGAAGCTTTCTTT. Amino acid sequence: CASSLLGGTEAFF.